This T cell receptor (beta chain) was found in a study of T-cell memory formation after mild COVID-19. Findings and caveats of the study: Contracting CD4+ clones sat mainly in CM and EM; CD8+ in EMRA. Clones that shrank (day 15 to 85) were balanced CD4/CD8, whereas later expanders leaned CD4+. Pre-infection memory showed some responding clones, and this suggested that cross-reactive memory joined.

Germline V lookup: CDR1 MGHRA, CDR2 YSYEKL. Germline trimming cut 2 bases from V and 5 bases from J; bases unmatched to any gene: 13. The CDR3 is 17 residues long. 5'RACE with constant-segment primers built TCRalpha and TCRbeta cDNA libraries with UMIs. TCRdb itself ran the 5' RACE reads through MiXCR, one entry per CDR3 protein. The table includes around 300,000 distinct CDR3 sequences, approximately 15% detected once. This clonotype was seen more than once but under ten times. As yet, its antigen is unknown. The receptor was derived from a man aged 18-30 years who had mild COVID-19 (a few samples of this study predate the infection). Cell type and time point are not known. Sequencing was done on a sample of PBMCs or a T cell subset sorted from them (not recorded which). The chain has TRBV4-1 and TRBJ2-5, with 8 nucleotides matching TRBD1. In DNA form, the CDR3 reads TGCGCCAGCAGCCAAAACCCCGGACAGGGAGGCCGGGAGACCCAGTACTTC. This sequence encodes CASSQNPGQGGRETQYF.